Listed here is a single TCR beta chain. Its antigen remains unidentified. These data are taken from a study of beta chain features in type 1 diabetes. Cells sorted by CD45RO/CCR7/CD25/CD127/CD95/CD27 comprised CD4+ naive, central memory, regulatory and stem cell-like memory cells. Once sorted, every population was more than 98% pure. The study's findings and limits: There were fewer insertions and more deletions at the VDJ junctions of type 1 diabetes patients. Comparison showed that naive, central memory and Treg TCRB repertoires appeared more similar among patients than among healthy donors. All four CD4+ subsets from Type 1 diabetes patients carried moderately but significantly shorter TCRB CDR3s.

V was shortened by 0 bases and J by 6 bases, with 9 bases between the two germline ends. Looked up from germline, CDR1 is SEHNR and CDR2 is FQNEAQ (reference sequence). The CDR3 is 13 residues long. All of the isolated RNA was reverse transcribed, so expressed TCRB transcripts were sequenced. The table came from immunoSEQ multiplex PCR; TCRdb's copy has only in-frame clones and leaves some out. The table shows about 41,000 clones, with around 63% occurring only once. V usage is TRBV7-9 and J usage is TRBJ2-7; D is possibly TRBD2 (5 bases). The receptor was isolated from a man aged 30 to 45 with type 1 diabetes. Some clones in this sample may be carry-over from other donors' samples. The sequenced sample was Tregs from blood. CDR3 DNA sequence: TGTGCCAGCAGCTTAGCGGGAGTGGCCGAGCAGTACTTC. This translates into CASSLAGVAEQYF.